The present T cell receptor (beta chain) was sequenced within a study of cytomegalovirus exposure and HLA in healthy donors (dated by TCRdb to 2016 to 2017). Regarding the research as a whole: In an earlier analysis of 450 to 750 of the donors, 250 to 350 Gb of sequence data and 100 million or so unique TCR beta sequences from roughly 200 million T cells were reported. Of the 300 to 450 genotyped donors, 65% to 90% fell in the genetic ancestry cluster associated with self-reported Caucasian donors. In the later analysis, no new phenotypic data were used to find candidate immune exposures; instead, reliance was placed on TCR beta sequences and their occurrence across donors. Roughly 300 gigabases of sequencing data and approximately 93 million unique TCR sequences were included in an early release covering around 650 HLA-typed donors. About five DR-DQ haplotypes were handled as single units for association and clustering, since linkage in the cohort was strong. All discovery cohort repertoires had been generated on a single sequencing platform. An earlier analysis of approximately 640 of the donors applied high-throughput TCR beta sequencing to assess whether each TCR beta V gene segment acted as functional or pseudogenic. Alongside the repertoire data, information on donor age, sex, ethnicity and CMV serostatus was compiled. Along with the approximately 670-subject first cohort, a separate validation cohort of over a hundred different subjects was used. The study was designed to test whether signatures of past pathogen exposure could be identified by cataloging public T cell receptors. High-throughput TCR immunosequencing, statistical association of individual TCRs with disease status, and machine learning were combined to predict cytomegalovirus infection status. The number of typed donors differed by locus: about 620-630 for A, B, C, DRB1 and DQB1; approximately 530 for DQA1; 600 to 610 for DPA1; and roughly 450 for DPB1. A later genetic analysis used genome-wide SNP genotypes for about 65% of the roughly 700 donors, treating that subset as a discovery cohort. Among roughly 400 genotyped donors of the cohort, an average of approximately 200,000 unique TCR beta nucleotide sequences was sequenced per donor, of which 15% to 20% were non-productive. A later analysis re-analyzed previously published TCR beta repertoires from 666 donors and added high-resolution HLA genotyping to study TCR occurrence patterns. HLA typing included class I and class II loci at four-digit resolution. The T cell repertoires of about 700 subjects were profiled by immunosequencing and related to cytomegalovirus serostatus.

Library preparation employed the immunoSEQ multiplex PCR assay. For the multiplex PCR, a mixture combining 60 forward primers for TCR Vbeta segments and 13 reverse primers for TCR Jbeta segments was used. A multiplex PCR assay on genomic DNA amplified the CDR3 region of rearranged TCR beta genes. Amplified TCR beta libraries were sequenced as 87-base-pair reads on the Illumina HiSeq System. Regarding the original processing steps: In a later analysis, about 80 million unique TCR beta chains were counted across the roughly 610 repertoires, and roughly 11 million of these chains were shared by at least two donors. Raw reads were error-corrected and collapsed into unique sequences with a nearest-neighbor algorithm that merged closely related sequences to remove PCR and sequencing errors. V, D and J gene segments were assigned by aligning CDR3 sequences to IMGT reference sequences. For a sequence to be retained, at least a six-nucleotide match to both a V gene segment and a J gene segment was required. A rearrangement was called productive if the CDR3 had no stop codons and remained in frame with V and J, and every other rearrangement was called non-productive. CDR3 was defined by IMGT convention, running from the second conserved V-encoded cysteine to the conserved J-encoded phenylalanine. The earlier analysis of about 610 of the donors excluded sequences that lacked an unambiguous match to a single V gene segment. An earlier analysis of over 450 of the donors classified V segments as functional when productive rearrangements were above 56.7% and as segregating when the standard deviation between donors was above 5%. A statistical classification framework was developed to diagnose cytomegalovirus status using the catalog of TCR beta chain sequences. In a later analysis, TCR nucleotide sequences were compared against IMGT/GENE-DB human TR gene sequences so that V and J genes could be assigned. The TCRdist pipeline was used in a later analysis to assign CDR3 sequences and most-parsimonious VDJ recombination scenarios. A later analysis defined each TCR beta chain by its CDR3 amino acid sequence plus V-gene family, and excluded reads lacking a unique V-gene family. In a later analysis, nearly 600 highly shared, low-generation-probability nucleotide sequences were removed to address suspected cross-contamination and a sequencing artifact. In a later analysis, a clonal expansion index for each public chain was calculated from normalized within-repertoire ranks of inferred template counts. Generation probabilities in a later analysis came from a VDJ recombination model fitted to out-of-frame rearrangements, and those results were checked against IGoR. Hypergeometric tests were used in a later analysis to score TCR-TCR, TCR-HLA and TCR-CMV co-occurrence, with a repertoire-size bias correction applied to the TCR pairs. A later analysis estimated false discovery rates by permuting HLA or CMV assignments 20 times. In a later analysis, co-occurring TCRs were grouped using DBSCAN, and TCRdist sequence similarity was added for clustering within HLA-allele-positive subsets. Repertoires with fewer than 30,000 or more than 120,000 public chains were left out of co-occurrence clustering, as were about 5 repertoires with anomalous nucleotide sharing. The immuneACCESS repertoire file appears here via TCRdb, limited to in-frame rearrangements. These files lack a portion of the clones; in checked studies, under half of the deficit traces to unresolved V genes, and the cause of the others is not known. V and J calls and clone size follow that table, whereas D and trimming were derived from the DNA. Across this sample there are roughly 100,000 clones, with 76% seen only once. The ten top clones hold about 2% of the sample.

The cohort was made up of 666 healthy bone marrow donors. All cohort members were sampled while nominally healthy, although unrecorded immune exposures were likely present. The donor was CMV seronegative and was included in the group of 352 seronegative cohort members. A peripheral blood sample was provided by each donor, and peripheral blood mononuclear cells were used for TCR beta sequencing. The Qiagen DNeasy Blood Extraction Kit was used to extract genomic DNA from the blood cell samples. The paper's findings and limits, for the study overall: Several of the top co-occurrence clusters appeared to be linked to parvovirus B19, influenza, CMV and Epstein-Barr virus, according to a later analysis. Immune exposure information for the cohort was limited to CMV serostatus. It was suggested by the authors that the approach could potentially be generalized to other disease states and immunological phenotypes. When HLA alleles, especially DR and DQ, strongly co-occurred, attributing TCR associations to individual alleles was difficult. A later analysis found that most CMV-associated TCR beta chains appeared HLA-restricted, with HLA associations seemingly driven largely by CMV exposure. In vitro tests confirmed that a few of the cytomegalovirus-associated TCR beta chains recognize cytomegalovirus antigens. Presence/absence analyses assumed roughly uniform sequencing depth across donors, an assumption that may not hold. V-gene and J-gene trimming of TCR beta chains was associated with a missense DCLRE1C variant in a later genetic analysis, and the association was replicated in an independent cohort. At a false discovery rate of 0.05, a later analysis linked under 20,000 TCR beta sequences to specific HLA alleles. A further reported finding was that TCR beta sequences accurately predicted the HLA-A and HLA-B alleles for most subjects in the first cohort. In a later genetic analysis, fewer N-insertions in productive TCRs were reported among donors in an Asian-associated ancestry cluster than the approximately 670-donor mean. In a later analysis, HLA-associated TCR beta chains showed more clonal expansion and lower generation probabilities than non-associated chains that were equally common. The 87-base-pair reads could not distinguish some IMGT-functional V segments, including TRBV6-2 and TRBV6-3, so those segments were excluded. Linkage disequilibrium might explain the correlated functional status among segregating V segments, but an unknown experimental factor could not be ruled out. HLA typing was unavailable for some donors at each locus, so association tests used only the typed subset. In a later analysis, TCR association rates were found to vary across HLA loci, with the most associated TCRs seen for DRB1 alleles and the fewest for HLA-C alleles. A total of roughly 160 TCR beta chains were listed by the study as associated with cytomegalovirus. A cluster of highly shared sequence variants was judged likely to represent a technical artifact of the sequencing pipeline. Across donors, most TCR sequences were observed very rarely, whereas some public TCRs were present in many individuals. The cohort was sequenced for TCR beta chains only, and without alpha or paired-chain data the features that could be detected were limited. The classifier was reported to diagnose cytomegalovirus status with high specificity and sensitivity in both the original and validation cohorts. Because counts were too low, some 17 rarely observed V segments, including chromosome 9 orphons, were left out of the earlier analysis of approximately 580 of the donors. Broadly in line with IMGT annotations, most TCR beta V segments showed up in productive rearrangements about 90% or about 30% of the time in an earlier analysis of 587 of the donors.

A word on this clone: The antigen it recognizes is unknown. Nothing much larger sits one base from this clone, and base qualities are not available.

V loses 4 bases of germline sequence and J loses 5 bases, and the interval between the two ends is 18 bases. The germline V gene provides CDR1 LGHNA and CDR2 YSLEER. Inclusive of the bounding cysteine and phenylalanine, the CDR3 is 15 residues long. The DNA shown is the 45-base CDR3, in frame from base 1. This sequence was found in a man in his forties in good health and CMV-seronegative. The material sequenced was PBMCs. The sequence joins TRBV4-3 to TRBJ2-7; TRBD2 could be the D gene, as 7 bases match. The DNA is TGCGCCAGCAGCCCTGATCGCCAGGGGAGGGACGAGCAGTACTTC. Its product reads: CASSPDRQGRDEQYF.